The 30 T cell receptor beta chains given below trace back to one sample, sequenced in a study of blood T cells in healthy people across ages. A second PCR of 7 to 11 cycles used a sample-barcoded 5' primer and a J-beta primer mix. MiXCR was run by TCRdb on the 5' RACE reads, yielding one entry per CDR3 protein. Seen here are around 1.5 million distinct CDR3 sequences, about 35% observed once, and the top ten hold roughly 10%. Specimen: blood. All receptors come from a woman aged 25 to 39 in good health.

In its sample, this clonotype was seen a few times. V and J are TRBV10-3 and TRBJ1-1; unclear D gene. Deletions cut 10 bases from V and 0 bases from J, with 9 bases between. CDR1 and CDR2 (germline): ENHRY, SYGVKD. This CDR3 spans 12 amino acids. The CDR3 reads CATSTVNTEAFF. CDR3 nucleotide sequence: TGTGCCACCAGCACAGTGAACACTGAAGCTTTCTTT.

This clonotype was seen at least ten times. The CDR3 is CSARGQGDYGYTF. As DNA, the CDR3 is TGCAGTGCTAGAGGGCAGGGGGACTATGGCTACACCTTC. The chain is built from TRBV20-1 and TRBJ1-2, with 7 nucleotides matching TRBD1. CDR1 is DFQATT, CDR2 SNEGSKA, per germline (reference sequence). V lost 1 base to trimming and J lost 3 bases; unmatched junction nucleotides: 2. This CDR3 has 13 residues.

The CDR3 reads CASSLVGGLNEQFF. DNA of the CDR3: TGTGCCAGCAGTTTGGTAGGCGGGCTCAATGAGCAGTTCTTC. V and J are TRBV12-3 or TRBV12-4 and TRBJ2-1; possibly TRBD2 for D (5 bases). There are 14 residues in the CDR3. V gave up 3 bases and J gave up 6 bases, with 12 bases separating them.

There are a few counts of this clonotype. This chain joins TRBV11-3 and TRBJ2-1, with 10 positions matching TRBD2. V was clipped by 0 bases and J by 0 bases; unmatched bases: 5. CDR3 length: 18 amino acids. Germline loops: CDR1 SGHNT, CDR2 YENEEA. CDR3: CASSLDSPSGSSYNEQFF. CDR3 coding DNA: TGTGCCAGCAGCTTAGACTCTCCTAGCGGGAGCTCCTACAATGAGCAGTTCTTC.

The chain employs TRBV6-6 and TRBJ2-7; 8 bases map to TRBD2. V lost 4 bases to trimming and J lost 4 bases; unmatched junction nucleotides: 6. Germline V CDR1 and CDR2: MNHNY, SVGAGI (reference sequence). This CDR3 has 14 residues. This CDR3 is CASSSREERYEQYF. The CDR3 nucleotides read TGTGCCAGCAGTTCGCGGGAGGAACGTTACGAGCAGTACTTC.

This clonotype has just a few counts. The rearrangement uses TRBV6-5 and TRBJ2-1, with D tentatively TRBD2 (6 bases). Germline assignment: CDR1 MNHEY and CDR2 SVGAGI. V lost 0 bases, J lost 2 bases, and 11 bases lay in between. The CDR3 has 16 amino acids. CDR3 sequence (DNA): TGTGCCAGCAGTTACTCTTGGGGGGAAACCTACAATGAGCAGTTCTTC. Its protein product is CASSYSWGETYNEQFF.

In this sample, this clonotype turned up many times. The chain recombines TRBV20-1 with TRBJ2-1, with no clear D. Germline lookup yields CDR1 DFQATT and CDR2 SNEGSKA (reference sequence). CDR3 length: 10 residues. The ends were cut back, 3 bases at V and 6 bases at J, with 3 bases in the middle. The CDR3 nucleotides read TGCAGTGCTAGGGTCAATGAGCAGTTCTTC. Translation: CSARVNEQFF.

This clonotype appeared a few times. V is TRBV30 and J is TRBJ2-4; D call uncertain. The CDR3 runs 12 residues. CDR1 is GTSNPN, CDR2 SVGIG, per germline (reference sequence). Trimming shortened V by 5 bases and J by 0 bases, and 5 bases separated the two germline ends. The CDR3 spells CAWRVAKNIQYF. CDR3 in DNA: TGTGCCTGGCGAGTAGCCAAAAACATTCAGTACTTC.

This chain connects TRBV10-1 to TRBJ2-5, with TRBD2 matching over 8 bases. Germline CDR1 reads WNHNN; CDR2 reads SYGVQD (reference sequence). The V gene end was trimmed by 0 bases and the J gene end by 1 base; junction bases not matched to a gene: 4. The CDR3 covers 16 residues. The CDR3 DNA follows: TGCGCCAGCAGTGAGTCTCTAGCGGGTGTCCAAGAGACCCAGTACTTC. Translating gives CASSESLAGVQETQYF.

This clonotype was seen a few times. A read error may be the cause here, since a much bigger clone is one base away. The chain employs TRBV5-6 and TRBJ2-1; D possibly uses TRBD1 or TRBD2 (5 bases each). The CDR3 length is 14 residues. The germline V gene encodes CDR1 SGHDT and CDR2 YYEEEE. V was cut by 3 bases and J by 1 base, with 8 bases left in between. This CDR3 reads CASSWGWSYNEQFF. CDR3 coding DNA: TGTGCCAGCAGCTGGGGGTGGTCCTACAATGAGCAGTTCTTC.

There are a few counts of this clonotype. The genes are TRBV4-1 and TRBJ2-6; TRBD1 or TRBD2 may be the D gene (5 bases each). This CDR3 has 18 residues. Germline CDR1 MGHRA, CDR2 YSYEKL. The V and J ends lost 1 base and 0 bases respectively, with 13 bases between them. This CDR3 reads CASSQGRQGPSGANVLTF. The CDR3 DNA is TGCGCCAGCAGCCAAGGGAGGCAGGGCCCCTCTGGGGCCAACGTCCTGACTTTC.

This clonotype was observed a handful of times. The chain has TRBV10-3 and TRBJ2-6; tentatively, D is TRBD1 (6 bases). CDR3 length: 18 residues. Deletions cut 4 bases from V and 0 bases from J, with 16 bases between. Germline V CDR1 and CDR2: ENHRY, SYGVKD. DNA of the CDR3: TGTGCCATCAGTGGGACTCGGACAGTTCCCTCTGGGGCCAACGTCCTGACTTTC. This translates into CAISGTRTVPSGANVLTF.

In this sample, this clonotype turned up a few times. The genes are TRBV24-1 and TRBJ2-1; D is tentatively TRBD1 or TRBD2 (5 bases each). This CDR3 contains 13 residues. The germline gives CDR1 KGHDR, CDR2 SFDVKD. The germline V and J ends were trimmed by 5 bases and 9 bases, with 13 bases remaining between them. CDR3 region: CATSVEGLGEQFF. For the CDR3, the DNA is TGTGCCACCAGTGTAGAGGGGCTTGGTGAGCAGTTCTTC.

This clonotype has at least ten counts. V is TRBV12-3 or TRBV12-4 and J is TRBJ2-7; D unresolved. Trimming took 6 bases from V and 0 from J, leaving 12 bases between them. The CDR3 runs 14 residues. The CDR3: CASSLHLSSYEQYF. CDR3 in DNA: TGTGCCAGCAGCCTACATCTTAGCTCCTACGAGCAGTACTTC.

In its sample, this clonotype was seen a few times. This sequence joins TRBV7-9 and TRBJ2-1; 9 bases agree with TRBD1. V was clipped by 0 bases and J by 3 bases; unmatched bases: 6. CDR3 length: 17 amino acids. Germline CDR1 reads SEHNR; CDR2 reads FQNEAQ (reference sequence). The CDR3 DNA sequence: TGTGCCAGCAGCTTAGCCCGACAGGGGGTTTACTACAATGAGCAGTTCTTC. It yields the protein CASSLARQGVYYNEQFF. Together with reference TRBV7-9 and TRBJ2-1, the CDR3 gives the full variable domain: DTGVSQNPRHKITKRGQNVTFRCDPISEHNRLYWYRQTLGQGPEFLTYFQNEAQLEKSRLLSDRFSAERPKGSFSTLEIQRTEQGDSAMYLCASSLARQGVYYNEQFFGPGTRLTVL.

V is TRBV20-1 and J is TRBJ2-7, with D perhaps matching TRBD2 (6 bases). This CDR3 region has 13 residues. Trimming removed 6 bases at V and 0 bases at J, with 12 bases between. Germline V gene sequence: CDR1 DFQATT, CDR2 SNEGSKA (reference sequence). CDR3 region: CSAPSGFSYEQYF. In DNA form, the CDR3 reads TGCAGTGCCCCAAGCGGGTTCTCCTACGAGCAGTACTTC.

The V and J genes are TRBV10-3 and TRBJ2-2; D possibly corresponds to TRBD2 (5 bases). CDR1 is ENHRY and CDR2 is SYGVKD in the germline V gene. The V end was cut by 6 bases, the J end by 4 bases, with 9 bases between. The CDR3 totals 13 residues. The CDR3 spells CAIRDRGTGELFF. DNA of the CDR3: TGTGCCATCAGGGACCGGGGCACCGGGGAGCTGTTTTTT.

The J gene is TRBJ1-1, the V gene TRBV5-1; D uncertain. Per the germline V gene, CDR1 is SGHRS and CDR2 is YFSETQ. V lost 0 bases, J lost 7 bases, and 10 bases lay in between. The CDR3 covers 13 residues. Here the CDR3 reads CASSLDGSGEAFF. CDR3 DNA sequence: TGCGCCAGCAGCTTGGACGGGAGCGGTGAAGCTTTCTTT.

This clonotype showed up just a few times. The V gene is TRBV30, the J gene TRBJ2-7, with 8 nucleotides matching TRBD1. Germline V gives CDR1 GTSNPN, CDR2 SVGIG (reference sequence). The J segment lost 4 bases and the V segment lost 3 bases, leaving 5 bases of the junction unmatched. CDR3 length: 13 residues. The chain's CDR3 is CAWSRTGRYEQYF. The CDR3, as DNA: TGTGCCTGGAGCAGGACAGGGAGGTACGAGCAGTACTTC.

V gene TRBV3-1 combines with J gene TRBJ1-3; a weak D match, TRBD1 (5 bases). CDR3 length: 16 residues. Trimming removed 4 bases at V and 3 bases at J, with 16 bases between. Germline V CDR1 and CDR2: LGHDT, YNNKEL (reference sequence). The CDR3: CASSPRDRTDGNTIYF. CDR3 nucleotide sequence: TGTGCCAGCAGCCCTCGGGACCGGACGGATGGAAACACCATATATTTT.

The chain is built from TRBV20-1 and TRBJ2-1; D unclear. The CDR3 is made up of 12 amino acids. V was trimmed by 4 bases and J by 15 bases, leaving 19 bases between them. Per germline, CDR1 DFQATT and CDR2 SNEGSKA (reference sequence). Here the CDR3 reads CSATSVWPLGFF. The CDR3, as DNA: TGCAGTGCTACCAGCGTTTGGCCTCTGGGGTTCTTC.

The chain is built from TRBV15 and TRBJ2-3; D unclear. The CDR3 is 15 amino acids. Germline CDR1 is LNHNV and CDR2 is YYDKDF (reference sequence). Trimming removed 1 base from V and 3 bases from J, with 11 bases in between. For the CDR3, the DNA is TGTGCCACCAGCAGAGGGGTTGCCCAGACAGATACGCAGTATTTT. It translates to CATSRGVAQTDTQYF. The complete variable domain, with remaining parts taken from reference TRBV15 and TRBJ2-3, reads DAMVIQNPRYQVTQFGKPVTLSCSQTLNHNVMYWYQQKSSQAPKLLFHYYDKDFNNEADTPDNFQSRRPNTSFCFLDIRSPGLGDTAMYLCATSRGVAQTDTQYFGPGTRLTVL.

With respect to this clonotype: A read error is possible here, since a much larger clone lies one base away. The V and J genes are TRBV4-1 and TRBJ2-5, with no clear D. The germline V and J ends were trimmed by 2 bases and 5 bases, with 9 bases remaining between them. Germline CDR1 and CDR2: MGHRA and YSYEKL. The CDR3 covers 13 residues. The CDR3 loop is CASSQTVGETQYF. As DNA, the CDR3 is TGCGCCAGCAGCCAAACTGTCGGGGAGACCCAGTACTTC.

This clonotype was found a few times. The rearrangement uses TRBV12-3 or TRBV12-4 and TRBJ2-7; 10 bases are a match to TRBD2. V lost 7 bases and J lost 2; bases outside the gene matches: 5. The CDR3 is made up of 14 amino acids. The CDR3 nucleotides are TGTGCCAGCACCCTGAGCGGGGGGGCCTACGAGCAGTACTTC. It encodes CASTLSGGAYEQYF.

The V call is TRBV3-1, the J call TRBJ2-7, with D tentatively TRBD2 (5 bases). The CDR3 contains 17 residues. With 4 bases removed from V and 2 bases from J, the gap between germline ends came to 21 bases. Germline assignment: CDR1 LGHDT and CDR2 YNNKEL (reference sequence). DNA of the CDR3: TGTGCCAGCAGCCTGCACAGAACGACCGGGGTCACCTACGAGCAGTACTTC. Its translation: CASSLHRTTGVTYEQYF.

This clonotype was seen only a few times. The rearrangement joins TRBV7-9 to TRBJ1-1, with D unclear. V lost 5 bases to trimming and J lost 3 bases, with 13 bases between them. Germline V gives CDR1 SEHNR, CDR2 FQNEAQ (reference sequence). This CDR3 has 14 residues. CDR3 DNA: TGTGCCAGCAGCGCCAGTATTGGGCACACTGAAGCTTTCTTT. It codes for CASSASIGHTEAFF.

This chain joins TRBV5-1 and TRBJ2-7; TRBD2 agrees at 11 bases. Looked up from germline, CDR1 is SGHRS and CDR2 is YFSETQ. The CDR3 spans 15 residues. V trimming: 5 bases; J trimming: 5 bases; junction bases outside the gene matches: 9. CDR3 DNA: TGCGCCAGCAGACCAACTAGCGGGAGTCCCCACGAGCAGTACTTC. Protein: CASRPTSGSPHEQYF.

This clonotype was picked up a small number of times. The chain combines TRBV20-1 with TRBJ1-6; D gene ambiguous. CDR3 length: 14 amino acids. Germline CDR1 DFQATT, CDR2 SNEGSKA (reference sequence). The V end was cut by 3 bases, the J end by 7 bases, with 13 bases between. The CDR3 DNA follows: TGCAGTGCTAGCCTTCCAGGATTGAATTCACCCCTCCACTTT. It specifies CSASLPGLNSPLHF.

This CDR3 is CASPRGLVVDEQFF. DNA of the CDR3: TGTGCCAGCCCGAGGGGACTAGTCGTCGATGAGCAGTTCTTC. The V and J genes are TRBV21-1 and TRBJ2-1; the table names TRBD2, a call not compared with the DNA. TRBV21-1 is a documented pseudogene. The CDR3 covers 14 residues.

This chain joins TRBV15 and TRBJ2-1, with D possibly TRBD2 on 7 matching bases. V was cut by 0 bases and J by 1 base, with 13 bases left in between. CDR3 length: 17 residues. Germline CDR1 is LNHNV and CDR2 is YYDKDF (reference sequence). DNA for the CDR3: TGTGCCACCAGCAGAGATCGGGGGGCACGGTCCTACAATGAGCAGTTCTTC. Encoded protein: CATSRDRGARSYNEQFF.